This TCR beta chain was documented in a study of T cells after yellow fever vaccination. Germline V gene data show CDR1 as MNHEY and CDR2 as SVGAGI. The CDR3 runs to 15 residues. V gave up 2 bases and J gave up 10 bases; unmatched junction bases: 6. With regard to this clonotype: Its antigen is unknown.

Study-wide findings and caveats: Abundant bulk-derived clonotypes could contaminate FACS-sorted repertoires.

The 5'RACE template-switching step produced TCR cDNA and added a universal primer site and UMIs. TCRdb analysed the 5' RACE reads with MiXCR anew, one entry per CDR3 protein. This table has some 300,000 distinct CDR3 sequences, around 10% appearing once. The sequencing used CD4+ T cells sorted from PBMCs, collected 45 days after the yellow fever booster vaccination. The chain links TRBV6-5 to TRBJ1-6; 9 bases match TRBD1. This TCR came from a man aged 18 to 30 who received the YFV17D yellow fever vaccine. The CDR3 nucleotides read TGTGCCAGCAGTTACAGTGGACAGGGGAGATCACCCCTCCACTTT. Translating gives CASSYSGQGRSPLHF.